Shown below are 21 T cell receptor beta chains from a single sample sequenced in a study of sequential checkpoint blockade in melanoma. This sample's treatment: randomized to nivolumab then ipilimumab (arm A) or the reverse (arm B). Assay: immunoSEQ multiplex PCR; the TCRdb copy retains only in-frame clones and omits some. The sample holds 2,000 to 2,500 clones; approximately 21% are singletons and the top ten take around 16%. This specimen consisted of tumor tissue (inferred from file names), obtained from a patient given nivolumab and ipilimumab in sequence. Receptors originate from a human donor with melanoma.

In its sample, this clone is large (0.1 to 1%). The V and J genes are TRBV11-3 and TRBJ1-1, with 10 positions matching TRBD1. Germline loops: CDR1 SGHNT, CDR2 YENEEA. The CDR3 sequence is 15 residues long. The V and J ends lost 4 bases and 4 bases, in that order; junction bases with no gene match: 6. The CDR3 is CASSSQRTGGTEAFF. The DNA for the CDR3 is TGTGCCAGCAGCTCCCAAAGGACAGGGGGCACTGAAGCTTTCTTT.

This clone appeared a few times. This chain links TRBV19 with TRBJ1-5, with a possible D match to TRBD1 (5 bases). This CDR3 is built from 15 residues. Trimming pared 4 bases from V and 7 bases from J, leaving 17 bases between. CDR1 LNHDA and CDR2 SQIVND come from the germline V gene (reference sequence). The CDR3 DNA reads as TGTGCCAGTAGTACTAATATACCAGGGCGCCAGCCCCAGCATTTT. Protein: CASSTNIPGRQPQHF.

The chain combines TRBV6-8 with TRBJ1-1, with 10 bases aligning to TRBD1. Germline V lookup: CDR1 MNHGY, CDR2 SAAAGT. After removal of 2 bases from V and 7 bases from J, the junction contained 16 bases not matched to a gene. This CDR3 region has 18 residues. CDR3 in DNA: TGTGCCAGCAGTTACAGGCCCGGGACAGGGGCCAACAAGGATGAAGCTTTCTTT. Translation gives CASSYRPGTGANKDEAFF.

This chain's CDR3 is CSGGTLRSRSYTF. CDR3 sequence (DNA): TGCAGCGGTGGGACTCTTCGGTCAAGAAGCTACACCTTC. V and J are TRBV29-1 and TRBJ1-2; a weak D match, TRBD1 (5 bases). Trimming took 7 bases from V and 9 from J, leaving 21 bases between them. The CDR3 consists of 13 residues. Per the germline V gene, CDR1 is SQVTM and CDR2 is ANQGSEA.

This clone was detected a few times. This rearrangement joins TRBV28 to TRBJ1-5, with unresolved D. Germline CDR1 and CDR2: MDHEN and SYDVKM. Trimming removed 3 bases from V and 5 bases from J, with 11 bases in between. The CDR3 covers 14 residues. CDR3 amino acids: CASSFGGPYQPQHF. The CDR3 DNA reads as TGTGCCAGCAGTTTCGGTGGGCCCTATCAGCCCCAGCATTTT.

This clone turned up a few times. Different DNA sequences within this sample yield the same CDR3. The J gene is TRBJ2-2, the V gene TRBV30, with 7 bases aligning to TRBD2. J lost 6 bases, V lost 0 bases, and 7 bases had no gene match. The CDR3 has 15 residues. The germline gives CDR1 GTSNPN, CDR2 SVGIG (reference sequence). The CDR3 DNA follows: TGTGCCTGGAGTGTAGGCGGGAGTGTCGCCGGGGAGCTGTTTTTT. It specifies CAWSVGGSVAGELFF.

V is TRBV19 and J is TRBJ2-1, with TRBD2 identical over 14 bases. Losses at the gene ends were 9 bases for V and 3 bases for J; bases not matched to a gene: 4. The germline CDR1 and CDR2 sequences are LNHDA and SQIVND (reference sequence). This CDR3 is 15 amino acids long. Written as DNA, the CDR3 is TGTGCCAGCCGGACTAGCGGGAGGTTCTACAATGAGCAGTTCTTC. Amino acids: CASRTSGRFYNEQFF. Full variable domain (remainder filled in from reference TRBV19 and TRBJ2-1): DGGITQSPKYLFRKEGQNVTLSCEQNLNHDAMYWYRQDPGQGLRLIYYSQIVNDFQKGDIAEGYSVSREKKESFPLTVTSAQKNPTAFYLCASRTSGRFYNEQFFGPGTRLTVL.

This clone is medium-sized in the sample. This rearrangement joins TRBV11-3 to TRBJ2-7, with 9 bases that match TRBD2. The CDR3 sequence is 14 residues long. Germline V gene sequence: CDR1 SGHNT, CDR2 YENEEA. V gave up 0 bases and J gave up 6 bases; unmatched junction bases: 3. The CDR3 sequence is CASSLEGSGSEQYF. As DNA, the CDR3 is TGTGCCAGCAGCTTAGAGGGTAGCGGGAGCGAGCAGTACTTC.

This rearrangement joins TRBV6-8 to TRBJ2-2; perhaps TRBD1 as D (5 bases). V was trimmed by 6 bases and J by 5 bases, leaving 10 bases between them. The germline gives CDR1 MNHGY, CDR2 SAAAGT. The CDR3 is 13 residues long. As DNA, the CDR3 is TGTGCCAGCAGCCTCGGACAAACCGGGGAGCTGTTTTTT. Encoded protein: CASSLGQTGELFF.

The chain links TRBV6-8 to TRBJ2-7, with a tentative D call TRBD2 (5 bases). V was cut by 7 bases and J by 2 bases, with 12 bases left in between. This CDR3 is 13 amino acids long. Germline CDR1 reads MNHGY; CDR2 reads SAAAGT. The CDR3 protein is CASTRSGAYEQYF. The CDR3 bases are TGTGCCAGCACCAGGAGCGGAGCCTACGAGCAGTACTTC.

By its share, this clone is medium-sized. The chain uses TRBV11-3 and TRBJ1-1; TRBD1 is a possible D gene (6 bases). The CDR3 has 14 amino acids. Trimming took 5 bases from V and 5 from J, leaving 15 bases between them. Germline V gene sequence: CDR1 SGHNT, CDR2 YENEEA. CDR3 protein: CASSPGQRGTEAFF. Here the CDR3 DNA reads TGTGCCAGCAGCCCCGGACAGCGAGGGACTGAAGCTTTCTTT.

This clone is medium-sized (0.01 to 0.1%) within its sample. This CDR3 is CASSPDQGSNQPQHF. The CDR3 coding sequence is TGTGCCAGCAGCCCCGATCAGGGAAGCAATCAGCCCCAGCATTTT. The rearrangement joins TRBV11-3 to TRBJ1-5; D perhaps matches TRBD1 (5 bases). Germline loops: CDR1 SGHNT, CDR2 YENEEA. Trimming took off 5 bases at V and 1 base at J, with 12 bases between the two ends. The CDR3 is 15 residues long.

This clone showed up just a few times. The chain has TRBV6-8 and TRBJ2-7, with 7 bases aligning to TRBD1. V lost 1 base to trimming and J lost 2 bases; unmatched junction nucleotides: 8. The length of the CDR3 is 16 residues. CDR1 MNHGY and CDR2 SAAAGT come from the germline V gene. The CDR3 here is CASSYYQLTGPYEQYF. The CDR3 DNA reads TGTGCCAGCAGTTACTATCAACTGACAGGGCCCTACGAGCAGTACTTC.

This chain connects TRBV6-1 to TRBJ2-2; D remains unclear. Germline V gene sequence: CDR1 MNHNS, CDR2 SASEGT. CDR3 length: 13 residues. V lost 1 base, J lost 3 bases, and 3 bases lay in between. Written as DNA, the CDR3 is TGTGCCAGCAGTGAAGGGGACACCGGGGAGCTGTTTTTT. This codes for CASSEGDTGELFF.

The J gene is TRBJ1-6, the V gene TRBV28; D call uncertain. The CDR3 covers 13 residues. V lost 5 bases and J 7 bases, leaving 9 bases between the germline ends. Germline CDR1 is MDHEN and CDR2 is SYDVKM. CDR3 sequence reads: CASSPGRNSPLHF. The CDR3 coding sequence is TGTGCCAGCAGTCCTGGACGGAATTCACCCCTCCACTTT.

The rearrangement links TRBV19 to TRBJ2-7; 7 bases map to TRBD1. The germline CDR1 and CDR2 sequences are LNHDA and SQIVND (reference sequence). CDR3 size: 12 residues. Unmatched junction bases numbered 7, after V lost 10 bases and J lost 4 bases. CDR3 in DNA: TGTGCCACCTCGGGACAGATGTACGAGCAGTACTTC. Its translation is CATSGQMYEQYF.

Only a few counts were recorded for this clone. J is TRBJ1-2 and V is TRBV11-3; TRBD1 matches 7 bases. Germline loops: CDR1 SGHNT, CDR2 YENEEA. The CDR3 spans 14 residues. J lost 8 bases, V lost 5 bases, and 11 bases had no gene match. The CDR3 is CASSKLGTESGYTF. CDR3 nucleotides: TGTGCCAGCAGCAAGCTCGGGACAGAGAGCGGCTACACCTTC.

This chain connects TRBV19 to TRBJ1-2; 7 nucleotides line up with TRBD1. Germline lookup yields CDR1 LNHDA and CDR2 SQIVND (reference sequence). This CDR3 contains 16 residues. J gave up 0 bases and V 5 bases, and 9 bases lay outside the gene matches. In nucleotides, the CDR3 is TGTGCCAGTAGTCCTTGGGGACAGCCTGCTAACTATGGCTACACCTTC. This encodes CASSPWGQPANYGYTF.

The J gene is TRBJ1-1, the V gene TRBV28, with D unclear. The CDR3 contains 14 residues. V was cut by 6 bases and J by 6 bases, with 17 bases left in between. From germline, CDR1 is MDHEN and CDR2 SYDVKM. CDR3 region: CASRPPITASEAFF. The DNA of the CDR3 is TGTGCCAGCAGGCCCCCTATAACAGCATCTGAAGCTTTCTTT.

By sample share, this clone is medium-sized. This sequence joins TRBV6-8 and TRBJ2-4, with 10 bases identical to TRBD1. Looked up from germline, CDR1 is MNHGY and CDR2 is SAAAGT. This CDR3 is built from 17 residues. Germline trimming cut 5 bases from V and 4 bases from J; bases unmatched to any gene: 11. The CDR3 sequence is CASSDPYRTGGKNIQYF. In DNA, the CDR3 is TGTGCCAGCAGTGATCCGTATCGGACAGGGGGAAAAAACATTCAGTACTTC.

The chain recombines TRBV19 with TRBJ1-4; no firm D call. Germline V gene sequence: CDR1 LNHDA, CDR2 SQIVND (reference sequence). V was pared by 2 bases and J by 5 bases, with 9 bases between. The CDR3 runs to 14 residues. As DNA, the CDR3 is TGTGCCAGTAGTATACGGGCGCTGAATGAAAAACTGTTTTTT. Its protein is CASSIRALNEKLFF.